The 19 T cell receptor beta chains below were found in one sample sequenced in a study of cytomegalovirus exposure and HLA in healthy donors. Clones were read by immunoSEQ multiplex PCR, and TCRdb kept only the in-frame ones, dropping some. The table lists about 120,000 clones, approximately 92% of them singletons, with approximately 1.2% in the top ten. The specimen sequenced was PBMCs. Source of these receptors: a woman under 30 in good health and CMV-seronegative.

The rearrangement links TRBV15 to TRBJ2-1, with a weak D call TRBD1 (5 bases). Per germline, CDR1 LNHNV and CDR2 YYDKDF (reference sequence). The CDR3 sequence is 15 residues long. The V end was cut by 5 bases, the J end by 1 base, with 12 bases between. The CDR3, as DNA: TGTGCCACCAGCGACCCAGGGAATTCCTACAATGAGCAGTTCTTC. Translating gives CATSDPGNSYNEQFF.

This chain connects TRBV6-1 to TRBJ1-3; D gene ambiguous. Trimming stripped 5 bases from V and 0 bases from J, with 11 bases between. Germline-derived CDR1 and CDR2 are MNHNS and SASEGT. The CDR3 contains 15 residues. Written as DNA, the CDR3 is TGTGCCAGCAGTCCACTGGGGAGCTCTGGAAACACCATATATTTT. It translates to CASSPLGSSGNTIYF.

CDR3 in amino acids: CASSVGLAGELFF. The CDR3 DNA reads TGTGCCAGCAGCGTTGGTCTCGCGGGGGAGCTGTTTTTT. The gene calls are TRBV9 and TRBJ2-2; D unclear. CDR3 size: 13 residues. Trimming pared 2 bases from V and 8 bases from J, leaving 10 bases between. The germline V gene encodes CDR1 SGDLS and CDR2 YYNGEE. The full variable domain, completed using reference TRBV9 and TRBJ2-2, is DSGVTQTPKHLITATGQRVTLRCSPRSGDLSVYWYQQSLDQGLQFLIQYYNGEERAKGNILERFSAQQFPDLHSELNLSSLELGDSALYFCASSVGLAGELFFGEGSRLTVL.

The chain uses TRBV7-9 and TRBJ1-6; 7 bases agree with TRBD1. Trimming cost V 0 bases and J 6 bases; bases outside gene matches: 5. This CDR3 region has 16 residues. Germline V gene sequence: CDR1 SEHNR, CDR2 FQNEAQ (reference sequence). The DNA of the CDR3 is TGTGCCAGCAGCTTAGCACCCGGGACAGCTAATTCACCCCTCCACTTT. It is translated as CASSLAPGTANSPLHF. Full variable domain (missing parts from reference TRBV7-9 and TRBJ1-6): DTGVSQNPRHKITKRGQNVTFRCDPISEHNRLYWYRQTLGQGPEFLTYFQNEAQLEKSRLLSDRFSAERPKGSFSTLEIQRTEQGDSAMYLCASSLAPGTANSPLHFGNGTRLTVT.

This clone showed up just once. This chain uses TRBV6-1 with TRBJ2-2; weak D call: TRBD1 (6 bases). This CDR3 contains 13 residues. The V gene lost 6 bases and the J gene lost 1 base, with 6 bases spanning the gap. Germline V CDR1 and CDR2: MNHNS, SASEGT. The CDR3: CASRQGNTGELFF. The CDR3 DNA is TGTGCCAGCAGACAGGGGAACACCGGGGAGCTGTTTTTT.

CDR3 region: CASGNRGPDTEAFF. The CDR3, as DNA: TGCGCCAGCGGTAACAGGGGTCCGGACACTGAAGCTTTCTTT. V gene TRBV10-1 combines with J gene TRBJ1-1, with 7 bases identical to TRBD1. Trimming at V came to 8 bases and at J to 3 bases, leaving 9 bases not matched to a gene. CDR3 length: 14 amino acids. Germline values: CDR1 WNHNN, CDR2 SYGVQD (reference sequence).

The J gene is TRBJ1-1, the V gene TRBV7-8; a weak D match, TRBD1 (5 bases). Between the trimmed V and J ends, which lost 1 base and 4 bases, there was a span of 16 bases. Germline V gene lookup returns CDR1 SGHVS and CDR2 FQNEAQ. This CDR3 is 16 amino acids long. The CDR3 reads CASSLGWPSGGTEAFF. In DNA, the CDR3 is TGTGCCAGCAGCTTAGGATGGCCCTCGGGGGGCACTGAAGCTTTCTTT.

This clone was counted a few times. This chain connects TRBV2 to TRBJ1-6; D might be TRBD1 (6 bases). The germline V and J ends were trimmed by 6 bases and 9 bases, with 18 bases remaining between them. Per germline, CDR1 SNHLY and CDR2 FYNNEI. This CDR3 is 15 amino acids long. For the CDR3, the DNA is TGTGCCAGCAGAGGGCTTGTGGGGGCGGGTTCACCCCTCCACTTT. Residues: CASRGLVGAGSPLHF. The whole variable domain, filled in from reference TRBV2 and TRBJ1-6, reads EPEVTQTPSHQVTQMGQEVILRCVPISNHLYFYWYRQILGQKVEFLVSFYNNEISEKSEIFDDQFSVERPDGSNFTLKIRSTKLEDSAMYFCASRGLVGAGSPLHFGNGTRLTVT.

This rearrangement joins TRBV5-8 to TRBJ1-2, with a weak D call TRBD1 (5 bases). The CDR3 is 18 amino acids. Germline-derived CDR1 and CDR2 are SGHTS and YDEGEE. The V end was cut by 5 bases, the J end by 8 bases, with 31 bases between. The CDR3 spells CASRTRAGDATGTEGYTF. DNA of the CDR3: TGTGCCAGCAGAACAAGGGCGGGGGACGCGACCGGGACTGAGGGCTACACCTTC.

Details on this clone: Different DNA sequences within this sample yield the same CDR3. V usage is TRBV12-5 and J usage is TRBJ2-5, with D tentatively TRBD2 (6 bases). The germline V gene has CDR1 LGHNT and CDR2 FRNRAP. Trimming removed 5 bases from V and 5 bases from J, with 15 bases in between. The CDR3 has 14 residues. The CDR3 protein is CASGLMTSGETQYF. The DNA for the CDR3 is TGTGCTAGTGGTCTAATGACTAGTGGTGAGACCCAGTACTTC.

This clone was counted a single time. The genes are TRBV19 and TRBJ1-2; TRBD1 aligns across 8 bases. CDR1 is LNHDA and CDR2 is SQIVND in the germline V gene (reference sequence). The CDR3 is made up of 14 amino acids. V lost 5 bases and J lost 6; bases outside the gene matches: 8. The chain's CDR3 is CASSPTWGQDGYTF. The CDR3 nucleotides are TGTGCCAGTAGTCCTACTTGGGGACAGGATGGCTACACCTTC.

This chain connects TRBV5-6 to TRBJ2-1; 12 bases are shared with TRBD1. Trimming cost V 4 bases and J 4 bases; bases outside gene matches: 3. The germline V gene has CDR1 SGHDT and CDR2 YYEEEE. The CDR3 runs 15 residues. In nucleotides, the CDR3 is TGTGCCAGCAGCGGGACAGGGGGCCTTTACAATGAGCAGTTCTTC. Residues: CASSGTGGLYNEQFF.

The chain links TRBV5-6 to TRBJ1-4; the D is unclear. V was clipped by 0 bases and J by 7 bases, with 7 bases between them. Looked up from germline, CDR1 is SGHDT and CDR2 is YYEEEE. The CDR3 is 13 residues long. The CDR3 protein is CASSLDQAEKLFF. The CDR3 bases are TGTGCCAGCAGCTTGGATCAGGCTGAAAAACTGTTTTTT.

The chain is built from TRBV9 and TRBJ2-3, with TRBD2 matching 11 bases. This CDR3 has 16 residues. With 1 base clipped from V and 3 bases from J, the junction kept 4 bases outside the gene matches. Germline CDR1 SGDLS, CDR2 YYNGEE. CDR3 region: CASSVNSGGATDTQYF. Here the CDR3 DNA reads TGTGCCAGCAGCGTAAATAGCGGGGGGGCGACAGATACGCAGTATTTT. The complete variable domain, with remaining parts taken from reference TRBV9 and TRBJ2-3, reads DSGVTQTPKHLITATGQRVTLRCSPRSGDLSVYWYQQSLDQGLQFLIQYYNGEERAKGNILERFSAQQFPDLHSELNLSSLELGDSALYFCASSVNSGGATDTQYFGPGTRLTVL.

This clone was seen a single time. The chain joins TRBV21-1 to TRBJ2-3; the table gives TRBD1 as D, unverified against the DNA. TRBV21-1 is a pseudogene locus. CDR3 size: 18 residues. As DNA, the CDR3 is TGTGCCAGCAGCAAACGAGGGTACAGGGGGCTTTACACAGATACGCAGTATTTT. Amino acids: CASSKRGYRGLYTDTQYF.

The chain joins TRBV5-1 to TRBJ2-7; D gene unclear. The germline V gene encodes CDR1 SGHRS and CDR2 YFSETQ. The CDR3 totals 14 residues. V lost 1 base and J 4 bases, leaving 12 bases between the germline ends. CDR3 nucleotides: TGCGCCAGCAGCTTGTCCGCCCCCGGGTACGAGCAGTACTTC. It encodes CASSLSAPGYEQYF.

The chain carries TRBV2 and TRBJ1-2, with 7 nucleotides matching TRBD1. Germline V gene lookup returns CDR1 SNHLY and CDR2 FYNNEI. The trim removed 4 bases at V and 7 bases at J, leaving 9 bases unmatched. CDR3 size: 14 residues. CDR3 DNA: TGTGCCAGCAGTGGTCCACAGGGGTTTTCTGGCTACACCTTC. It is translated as CASSGPQGFSGYTF.

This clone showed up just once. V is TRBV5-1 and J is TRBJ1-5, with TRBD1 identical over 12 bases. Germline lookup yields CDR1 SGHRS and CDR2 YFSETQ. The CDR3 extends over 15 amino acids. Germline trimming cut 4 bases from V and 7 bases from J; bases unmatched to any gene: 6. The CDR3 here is CASSLTGTGGQPQHF. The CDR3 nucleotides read TGCGCCAGCAGCCTGACCGGGACAGGGGGCCAGCCCCAGCATTTT.

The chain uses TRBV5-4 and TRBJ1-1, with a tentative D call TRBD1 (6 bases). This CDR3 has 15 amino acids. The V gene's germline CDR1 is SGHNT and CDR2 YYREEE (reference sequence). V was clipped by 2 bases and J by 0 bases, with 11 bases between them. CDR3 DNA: TGTGCCAGCAGCTTACTCGGGACAATGAACACTGAAGCTTTCTTT. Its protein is CASSLLGTMNTEAFF.